This paragraph reports one T cell receptor beta chain. What it binds is unknown. The sample originates from a study of cytomegalovirus exposure and HLA in healthy donors. Overall study results and limits: Testing in vitro showed a few CMV-associated chains specific for CMV antigens. Rare TCR sequences predominated, though certain public TCRs were found in many donors. As was reported, the classifier diagnosed cytomegalovirus status with high specificity and sensitivity.

CDR3 length: 15 amino acids. V gave up 6 bases and J gave up 1 base; unmatched junction bases: 6. CDR1 is SGHNT, CDR2 YYREEE, per germline (reference sequence). TCRdb's copy holds only in-frame clones and misses some; the assay was immunoSEQ multiplex PCR. Counted here are about 190,000 clones, roughly 88% occurring once; the ten biggest clones make up approximately 1.5%. The sequence was collected from a young woman in good health and CMV-seronegative. The chain links TRBV5-4 to TRBJ2-5, with 10 bases identical to TRBD2. Sequenced: PBMCs. CDR3 protein: CASTPGLAVQETQYF. In nucleotides, the CDR3 is TGTGCCAGCACCCCAGGACTAGCGGTCCAAGAGACCCAGTACTTC.